Given below is one TCR beta chain in context. Per the original methods: ImmunoSEQ output lacked quality scores and full-length reads, limiting matched filtering. Sequencing was performed with immunoSEQ multiplex PCR; in TCRdb, only in-frame clones are kept and a portion is missing. V, J and clone size derive from that table, while D and trimming were established from the DNA sequence. The sample includes hundreds of thousands of clones, approximately 80% of them seen just once. The data are from a study of shared clonotypes between healthy human individuals. CDR1 and CDR2 from the germline V gene are SNHLY and FYNNEI. CDR3 length equals 14 residues. V lost 6 bases and J lost 6; bases outside the gene matches: 4.

Material for sequencing was PBMCs. The sequence came from a middle-aged woman in good health. Some clones in this sample may be carry-over from other donors' samples. The chain carries TRBV2 and TRBJ2-2; 10 positions agree with TRBD1. CDR3 sequence: CASRLTGGSGELFF. CDR3 coding DNA: TGTGCCAGCAGGTTGACAGGGGGCTCCGGGGAGCTGTTTTTT.